This T cell receptor (beta chain) was sequenced in a study of CD8 T cells in Susac syndrome. The sequenced target, TCR beta, came from blood CD8+ and CD4+ T cells. It was treatment-naive patients with stable or active relapsing-remitting disease who made up the multiple sclerosis controls. Negative isolation was used for CD8+ and CD4+ T cells and FACS enrichment for TEMRA cells. This CDR3 has 15 amino acids. With 3 bases removed from V and 4 bases from J, the gap between germline ends came to 16 bases. CDR1 is SGDLS, CDR2 YYNGEE, per germline. Reverse transcription of roughly 0.5 to 1 ug RNA was carried out with random hexamers. Amplification of TCR beta CDR3 by immunoSEQ multiplex PCR spanned 54 Vbeta and 13 Jbeta. TCRdb reprocessed the immunoSEQ multiplex PCR reads via MiXCR and lists one record per CDR3 protein. The sample holds approximately 80,000 distinct CDR3 sequences, about 91% seen once.

This TCR came from a human donor with multiple sclerosis. The sample was CD8+ T cells from PBMCs. The chain is built from TRBV9 and TRBJ2-5; D could derive from TRBD1 or TRBD2 (5 bases each). The CDR3 nucleotides read TGTGCCAGCAGCGCCCAGGGAGTCCTTACAGAGACCCAGTACTTC. Translating it yields CASSAQGVLTETQYF.